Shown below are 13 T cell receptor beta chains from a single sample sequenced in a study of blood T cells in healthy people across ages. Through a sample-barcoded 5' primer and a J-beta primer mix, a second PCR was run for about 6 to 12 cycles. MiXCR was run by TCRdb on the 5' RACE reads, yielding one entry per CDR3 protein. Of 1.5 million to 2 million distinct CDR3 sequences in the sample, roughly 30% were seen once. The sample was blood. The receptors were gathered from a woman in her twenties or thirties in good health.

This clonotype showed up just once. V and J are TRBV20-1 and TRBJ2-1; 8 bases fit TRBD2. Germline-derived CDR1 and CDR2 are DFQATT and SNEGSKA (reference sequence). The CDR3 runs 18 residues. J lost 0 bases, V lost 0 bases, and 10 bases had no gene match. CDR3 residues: CSARDLTSARGSYNEQFF. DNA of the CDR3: TGCAGTGCTAGAGACTTGACTAGCGCAAGGGGCTCCTACAATGAGCAGTTCTTC.

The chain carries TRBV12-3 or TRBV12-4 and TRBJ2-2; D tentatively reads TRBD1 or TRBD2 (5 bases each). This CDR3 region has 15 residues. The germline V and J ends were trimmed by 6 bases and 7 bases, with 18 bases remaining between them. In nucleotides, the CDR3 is TGTGCCAGCAGCCTTGGAAAAGGGACGATCGGGGAGCTGTTTTTT. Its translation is CASSLGKGTIGELFF.

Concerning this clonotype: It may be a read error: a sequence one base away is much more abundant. DNA for the CDR3: TGCAGTGCTAGAGCACCCTGGACAGGGCTGTACTTC. Residues: CSARAPWTGLYF. This chain uses TRBV20-1 with TRBJ2-4; 8 bases are shared with TRBD1. Germline-derived CDR1 and CDR2 are DFQATT and SNEGSKA (reference sequence). The CDR3 runs 12 residues. Unmatched junction bases numbered 8, after V lost 1 base and J lost 15 bases.

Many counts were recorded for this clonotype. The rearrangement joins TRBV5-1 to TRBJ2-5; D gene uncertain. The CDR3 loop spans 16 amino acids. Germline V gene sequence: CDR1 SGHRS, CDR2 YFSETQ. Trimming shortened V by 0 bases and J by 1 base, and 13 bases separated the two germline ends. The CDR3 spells CASSLDGGGPQETQYF. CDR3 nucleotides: TGCGCCAGCAGCTTGGACGGTGGTGGTCCCCAAGAGACCCAGTACTTC.

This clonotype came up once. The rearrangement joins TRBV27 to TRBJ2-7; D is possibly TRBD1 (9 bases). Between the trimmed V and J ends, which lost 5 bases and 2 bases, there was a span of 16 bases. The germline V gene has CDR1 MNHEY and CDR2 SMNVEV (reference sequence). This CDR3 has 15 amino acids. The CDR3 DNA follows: TGTGCCAGCAGTACGGGAGGGACAGGGACCTACGAGCAGTACTTC. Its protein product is CASSTGGTGTYEQYF.

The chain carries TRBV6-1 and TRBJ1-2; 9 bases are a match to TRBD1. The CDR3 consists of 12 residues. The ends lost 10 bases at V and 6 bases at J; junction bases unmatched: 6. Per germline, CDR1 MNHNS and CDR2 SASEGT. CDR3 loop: CATGTGYNGYTF. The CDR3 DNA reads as TGTGCCACCGGGACAGGGTATAATGGCTACACCTTC.

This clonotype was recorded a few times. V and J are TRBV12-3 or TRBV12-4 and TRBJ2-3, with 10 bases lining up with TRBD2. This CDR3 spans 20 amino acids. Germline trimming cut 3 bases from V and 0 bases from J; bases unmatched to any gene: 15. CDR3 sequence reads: CASSFGLAVTNLRSTDTQYF. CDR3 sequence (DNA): TGTGCCAGCAGTTTCGGACTAGCGGTGACAAATTTGCGAAGCACAGATACGCAGTATTTT.

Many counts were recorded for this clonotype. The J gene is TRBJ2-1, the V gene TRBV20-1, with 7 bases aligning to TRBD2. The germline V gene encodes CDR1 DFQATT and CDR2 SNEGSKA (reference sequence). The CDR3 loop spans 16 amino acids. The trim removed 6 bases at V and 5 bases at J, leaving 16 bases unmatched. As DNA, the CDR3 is TGCAGTGCCAACCCTCCCTCGGCGGGGGATCACAATGAGCAGTTCTTC. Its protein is CSANPPSAGDHNEQFF.

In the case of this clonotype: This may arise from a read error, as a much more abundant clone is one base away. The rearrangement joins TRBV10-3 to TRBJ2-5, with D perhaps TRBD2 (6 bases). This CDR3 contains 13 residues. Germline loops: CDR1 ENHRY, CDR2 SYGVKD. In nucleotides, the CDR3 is TGTGCCACCAGTAGCGGAACCGGGGAGACCCAGTACTTC. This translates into CATSSGTGETQYF.

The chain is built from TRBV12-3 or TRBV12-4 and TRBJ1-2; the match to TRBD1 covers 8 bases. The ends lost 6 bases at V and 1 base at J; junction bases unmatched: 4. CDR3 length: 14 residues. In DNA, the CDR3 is TGTGCCAGCAGAGCGACAGGGGTTAACTATGGCTACACCTTC. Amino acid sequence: CASRATGVNYGYTF.

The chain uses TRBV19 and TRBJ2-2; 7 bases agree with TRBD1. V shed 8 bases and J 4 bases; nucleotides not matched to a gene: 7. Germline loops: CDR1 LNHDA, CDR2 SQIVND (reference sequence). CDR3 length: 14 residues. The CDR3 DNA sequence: TGTGCCAGTCGCGACAGGGTCTCCACCGGGGAGCTGTTTTTT. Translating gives CASRDRVSTGELFF.

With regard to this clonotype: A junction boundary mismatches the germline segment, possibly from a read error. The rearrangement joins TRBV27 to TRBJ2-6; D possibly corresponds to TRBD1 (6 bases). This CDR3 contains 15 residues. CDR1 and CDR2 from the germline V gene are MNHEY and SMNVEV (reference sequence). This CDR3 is CASSSRGSEANVLTF. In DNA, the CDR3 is TGTGCCAGCAGCTCCAGGGGCTCTGAGGCCAACGTCCTGACTTTC.

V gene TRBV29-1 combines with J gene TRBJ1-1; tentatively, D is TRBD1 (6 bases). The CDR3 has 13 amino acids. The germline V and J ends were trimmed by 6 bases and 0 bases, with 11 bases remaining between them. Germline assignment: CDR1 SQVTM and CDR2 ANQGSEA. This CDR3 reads CSVGDTMNTEAFF. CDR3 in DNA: TGCAGCGTGGGGGACACCATGAACACTGAAGCTTTCTTT.